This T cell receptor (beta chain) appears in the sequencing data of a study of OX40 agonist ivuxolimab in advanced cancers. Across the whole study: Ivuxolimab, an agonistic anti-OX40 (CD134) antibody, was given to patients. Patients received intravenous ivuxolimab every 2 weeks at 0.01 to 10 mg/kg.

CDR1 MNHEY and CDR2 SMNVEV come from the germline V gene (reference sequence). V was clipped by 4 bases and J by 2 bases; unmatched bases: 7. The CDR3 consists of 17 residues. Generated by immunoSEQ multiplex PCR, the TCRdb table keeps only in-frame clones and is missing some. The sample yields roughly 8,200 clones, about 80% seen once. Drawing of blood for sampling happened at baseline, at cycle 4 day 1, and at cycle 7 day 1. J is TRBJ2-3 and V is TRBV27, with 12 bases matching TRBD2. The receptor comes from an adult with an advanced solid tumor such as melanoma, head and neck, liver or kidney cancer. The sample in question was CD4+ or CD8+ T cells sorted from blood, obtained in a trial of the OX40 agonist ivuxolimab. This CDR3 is CASSSLTSGGLTDTQYF. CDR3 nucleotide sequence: TGTGCCAGCAGTTCTCTGACTAGCGGGGGCCTCACAGATACGCAGTATTTT.